This T cell receptor beta chain was profiled in a study of shared clonotypes between healthy human individuals. Overall study context: Per donor, three plates held CD4 naive cells, three held CD4 memory, two held CD8 naive and one held CD8 memory.

Concerning this clone itself: The antigen remains undetermined.

Germline lookup yields CDR1 SEHNR and CDR2 FQNEAQ (reference sequence). CDR3 length: 15 residues. The ends lost 6 bases at V and 2 bases at J; junction bases unmatched: 4. Assay: immunoSEQ multiplex PCR; the TCRdb copy retains only in-frame clones and omits some. The table lists about 820,000 clones, almost 95% of them singletons. General observations from the study: A small donor pool kept down the genetic and exposure-history diversity that was represented. Clonotype sharing among donors, it was expected, would be affected by sequencing depth.

In the naive CD8 group, cells lacked CD45RO and were positively selected for CCR7, so terminally differentiated effector memory CD45RA+ cells were left out. The clonotype comes from a young man in good health. The chain joins TRBV7-9 to TRBJ2-7; 13 bases match TRBD2. The sample taken for sequencing was naive CD8+ T cells sorted from blood. DNA for the CDR3: TGTGCCAGCAGACCCGGGACTAGCGGGACCTACGAGCAGTACTTC. Its translation is CASRPGTSGTYEQYF.